This T cell receptor beta chain was captured by sequencing in a study of cytomegalovirus exposure and HLA in healthy donors. The CDR3 loop spans 18 amino acids. Germline CDR1 reads LNHNV; CDR2 reads YYDKDF (reference sequence). Trimming removed 0 bases from V and 2 bases from J, with 17 bases in between. This PCR relied on a set of 60 Vbeta primers and 13 Jbeta primers. The protocol was immunoSEQ multiplex PCR, while the TCRdb copy is restricted to in-frame clones and leaves out a portion. The sample includes more than 85,000 clones, approximately 72% of them seen just once. The source of this sequence is a young man in good health and CMV-seropositive. The sample was PBMCs. The chain carries TRBV15 and TRBJ1-3, with D possibly matching TRBD1 (5 bases). The CDR3 here is CATSRDPRQTGTGNTIYF. The CDR3 region has the DNA TGTGCCACCAGCAGAGACCCCCGTCAAACAGGTACTGGAAACACCATATATTTT. Complete variable domain (other parts from reference TRBV15 and TRBJ1-3): DAMVIQNPRYQVTQFGKPVTLSCSQTLNHNVMYWYQQKSSQAPKLLFHYYDKDFNNEADTPDNFQSRRPNTSFCFLDIRSPGLGDTAMYLCATSRDPRQTGTGNTIYFGEGSWLTVV.